A selection of T cell receptor beta chains follows, all from one sample in a study of response to subunit inactivated influenza vaccine. TCRdb redid the calling of the RT-PCR reads with MiXCR, one entry per CDR3 protein. This sample has more than 700,000 distinct CDR3 sequences, with 21% found just once. Sequenced material: PBMCs from blood, taken more than 4 days after vaccination. The origin of the receptors is a man aged 45 to 65 who received an inactivated influenza vaccine. CDR3s include the opening cysteine and the closing phenylalanine or tryptophan. D genes are given only for firm matches. Not all rows give a size; the values are once, few, many and, for expanded clones, a class.

V: TRBV20-1; J: TRBJ2-1; D: .; size: .; CDR3: CSARELRNNEQFF; DNA: TGCAGTGCTAGAGAACTCAGAAACAATGAGCAGTTCTTC
V: TRBV28; J: TRBJ1-2; D: .; size: .; CDR3: CATSGTQAGGYTF; DNA: TGTGCCACCTCCGGGACACAAGCAGGTGGCTACACCTTC
V: TRBV3-1; J: TRBJ2-7; D: TRBD1; size: .; CDR3: CASSQEQGAVEQYF; DNA: TGTGCCAGCAGCCAAGAACAGGGGGCGGTCGAGCAGTACTTC
V: TRBV7-6; J: TRBJ2-1; D: .; size: .; CDR3: CASSLAARQTYNEQFF; DNA: TGTGCCAGCAGCTTAGCGGCCCGGCAGACCTACAATGAGCAGTTCTTC
V: TRBV7-2; J: TRBJ2-7; D: .; size: few; CDR3: CASSPTAGDSYEQYF; DNA: TGTGCCAGCAGCCCGACGGCCGGAGATTCCTACGAGCAGTACTTC
V: TRBV7-2; J: TRBJ2-5; D: .; size: .; CDR3: CASSPQIRDGQETQYF; DNA: TGTGCCAGCAGCCCCCAGATCCGGGACGGCCAAGAGACCCAGTACTTC
V: TRBV7-7; J: TRBJ1-1; D: .; size: many; CDR3: CASSRSLNTEAFF; DNA: TGTGCTAGCAGTCGAAGTTTGAACACTGAAGCTTTCTTT
V: TRBV12-3/TRBV12-4; J: TRBJ1-5; D: .; size: .; CDR3: CASTFTGRNQPQHF; DNA: TGTGCCAGCACCTTTACAGGGCGCAATCAGCCCCAGCATTTT
V: TRBV7-2; J: TRBJ2-3; D: TRBD2; size: .; CDR3: CASSPGTSQLGF; DNA: TGTGCCAGCAGTCCCGGGACTAGTCAATTGGGTTTT
V: TRBV7-9; J: TRBJ2-3; D: .; size: .; CDR3: CASSLAGQIDTQYF; DNA: TGTGCCAGCAGCTTAGCTGGGCAGATAGATACGCAGTATTTT
V: TRBV29-1; J: TRBJ2-3; D: TRBD2; size: .; CDR3: CSFRGGTSSNTQYF; DNA: TGCAGCTTTCGAGGGGGGACTAGTTCGAATACGCAGTATTTT
V: TRBV27; J: TRBJ2-7; D: TRBD2; size: .; CDR3: CASSQAGSPSYEQYF; DNA: TGTGCCAGCAGCCAAGCGGGAAGTCCTTCCTACGAGCAGTACTTC
V: TRBV12-3/TRBV12-4; J: TRBJ2-1; D: .; size: .; CDR3: CASSLATVYNEQFF; DNA: TGTGCCAGCAGTTTAGCTACCGTATACAATGAGCAGTTCTTC
V: TRBV4-3; J: TRBJ2-5; D: .; size: few; CDR3: CASSQEGPTGRGETQYF; DNA: TGCGCCAGCAGCCAGGAAGGGCCTACGGGACGGGGAGAGACCCAGTACTTC
V: TRBV12-3/TRBV12-4; J: TRBJ2-7; D: TRBD2; size: .; CDR3: CASSSDTSGMYEQYF; DNA: TGTGCCAGCAGTTCTGATACTAGCGGAATGTACGAGCAGTACTTC
V: TRBV2; J: TRBJ1-2; D: TRBD1; size: .; CDR3: CASSEATMIRTGQNYGYTF; DNA: TGTGCCAGCAGTGAAGCAACCATGATTCGGACAGGGCAGAACTATGGCTACACCTTC